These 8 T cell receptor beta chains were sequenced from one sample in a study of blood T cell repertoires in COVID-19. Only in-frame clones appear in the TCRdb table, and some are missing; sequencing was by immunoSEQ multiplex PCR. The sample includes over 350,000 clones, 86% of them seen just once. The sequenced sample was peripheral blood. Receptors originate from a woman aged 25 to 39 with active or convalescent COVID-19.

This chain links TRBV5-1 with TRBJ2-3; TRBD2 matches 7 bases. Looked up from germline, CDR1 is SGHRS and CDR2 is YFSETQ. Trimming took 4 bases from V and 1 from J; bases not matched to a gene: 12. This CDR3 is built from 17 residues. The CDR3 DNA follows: TGCGCCAGCAGCCTGGAGGGGTGGGAGGGTGGCACAGATACGCAGTATTTT. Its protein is CASSLEGWEGGTDTQYF.

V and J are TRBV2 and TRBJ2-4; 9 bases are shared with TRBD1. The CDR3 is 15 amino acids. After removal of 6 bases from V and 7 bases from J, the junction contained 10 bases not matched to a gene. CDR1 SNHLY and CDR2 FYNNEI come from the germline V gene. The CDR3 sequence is CASRGLQGAGNIQYF. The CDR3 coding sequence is TGTGCCAGCAGGGGATTACAGGGGGCTGGGAACATTCAGTACTTC.

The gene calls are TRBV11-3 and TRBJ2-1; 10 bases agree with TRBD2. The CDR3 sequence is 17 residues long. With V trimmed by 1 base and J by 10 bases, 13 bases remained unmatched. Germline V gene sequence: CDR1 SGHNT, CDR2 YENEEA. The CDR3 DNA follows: TGTGCCAGCAGCTTAGGTCGAGCGGGGGGGCCTTTGAACGAGCAGTTCTTC. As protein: CASSLGRAGGPLNEQFF. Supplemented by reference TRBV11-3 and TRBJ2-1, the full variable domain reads EAGVVQSPRYKIIEKKQPVAFWCNPISGHNTLYWYLQNLGQGPELLIRYENEEAVDDSQLPKDRFSAERLKGVDSTLKIQPAELGDSAVYLCASSLGRAGGPLNEQFFGPGTRLTVL.

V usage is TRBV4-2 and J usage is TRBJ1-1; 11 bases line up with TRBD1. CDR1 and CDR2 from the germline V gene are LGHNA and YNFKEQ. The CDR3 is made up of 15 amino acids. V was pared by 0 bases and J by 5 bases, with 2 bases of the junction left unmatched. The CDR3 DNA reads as TGTGCCAGCAGCCAAGAGGGACAGGGGGGAACTGAAGCTTTCTTT. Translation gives CASSQEGQGGTEAFF.

The CDR3 DNA sequence: TGTGCCAGCAGCACCCGGGACAGGGGTTCGGGAGAGCAGTACTTC. It encodes CASSTRDRGSGEQYF. The rearrangement links TRBV11-2 to TRBJ2-7; 10 bases match TRBD1. The CDR3 has 15 residues. Germline trimming cut 5 bases from V and 7 bases from J; bases unmatched to any gene: 11. Germline CDR1 reads SGHAT; CDR2 reads FQNNGV.

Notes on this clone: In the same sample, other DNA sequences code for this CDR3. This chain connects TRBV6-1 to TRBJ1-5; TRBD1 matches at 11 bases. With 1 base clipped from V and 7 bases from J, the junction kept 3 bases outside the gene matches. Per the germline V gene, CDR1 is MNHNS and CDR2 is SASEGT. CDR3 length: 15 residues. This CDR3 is CASSEGTGGRQPQHF. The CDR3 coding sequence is TGTGCCAGCAGTGAAGGGACAGGGGGCCGACAGCCCCAGCATTTT.

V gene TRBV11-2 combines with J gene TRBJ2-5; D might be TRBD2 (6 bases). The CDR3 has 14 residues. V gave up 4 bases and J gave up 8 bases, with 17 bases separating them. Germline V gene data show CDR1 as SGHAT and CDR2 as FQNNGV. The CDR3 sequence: CASSSIGEVETQYF. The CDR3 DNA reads TGTGCCAGCAGCTCTATCGGGGAGGTGGAAACCCAGTACTTC.

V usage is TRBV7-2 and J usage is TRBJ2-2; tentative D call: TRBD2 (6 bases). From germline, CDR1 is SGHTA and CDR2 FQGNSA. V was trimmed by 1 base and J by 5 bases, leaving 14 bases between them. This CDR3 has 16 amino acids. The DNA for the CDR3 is TGTGCCAGCAGCTTAGTCCCAGGGACTGGGACCGGGGAGCTGTTTTTT. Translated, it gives CASSLVPGTGTGELFF.